This T cell receptor beta chain was captured in a study of cytomegalovirus exposure and HLA in healthy donors. Overall study findings and caveats: Whilst most TCR sequences proved rare, a subset of public TCRs occurred across many donors.

V lost 6 bases, J lost 4 bases, and 14 bases stayed unmatched. CDR1 SQVTM and CDR2 ANQGSEA come from the germline V gene. The CDR3 has 15 amino acids. This clone has only a few counts. Its antigen is undetermined. The PCR ran on 60 Vbeta and 13 Jbeta primers. Data came from immunoSEQ multiplex PCR; TCRdb stores just in-frame clones and leaves some out. The sample comprises around 80,000 clones, over 70% of which are singletons, and over 7.5% rests with the top ten. The chain recombines TRBV29-1 with TRBJ2-7; 8 bases map to TRBD1. The TCR originated in a man aged 35-49 years in good health and CMV-seropositive. Sequencing used PBMCs. The CDR3 DNA reads TGCAGCGTCGTATTCTGGCCAGGGGGCGGGTACGAGCAGTACTTC. Translating it yields CSVVFWPGGGYEQYF.